The sequence of this TCR beta chain was determined in a study of Ad26.COV2.S vaccination and SARS-CoV-2 variants. Broader study findings: Comparable non-spike TCR breadth was observed in vaccine and placebo recipients.

The table came from immunoSEQ multiplex PCR; TCRdb's copy has only in-frame clones and leaves some out. The data contain about 350,000 clones, 70% to 90% of them seen just once; the ten biggest clones take up around 10%. Sample treatment: some 19 received Ad26.COV2.S at low or high dose, single or two shots; roughly five received placebo; per-sample allocation not given. Repertoires come from day 63 after the first vaccine or placebo injection. A Boston donor was an adult aged 18-55 years. About this clone: What it binds is unknown.

This CDR3 contains 12 residues. The germline gives CDR1 MDHEN, CDR2 SYDVKM. Trimming took off 6 bases at V and 4 bases at J, with 9 bases between the two ends. V gene TRBV28 combines with J gene TRBJ1-2; D call uncertain. The sample in question was peripheral blood, obtained in a trial of Ad26.COV2.S vaccine versus placebo. This clonotype was obtained from a person aged 18 to 59 who received the Ad26.COV2.S COVID-19 vaccine or a placebo. This CDR3 is CASRQTTYGYTF. The CDR3 bases are TGTGCCAGCAGACAGACGACCTATGGCTACACCTTC.